This paragraph reports one TCR beta chain. These data belong to a study of blood T cell repertoires in COVID-19. Study context: Researchers got acute and convalescent COVID-19 samples from the United States, Italy and Spain.

Adults between roughly 18 and 95 years of age took part from fewer than 30 US areas. Donors of Cohort 3 who recovered were those that had two negative PCRs, clearance, or symptom resolution. Original analysis: Quantification of nucleated cells was approximated via reference gene primer amplification. Here immunoSEQ multiplex PCR was the method, and the copy in TCRdb shows in-frame clones only, minus some. The V and J calls and clone size were taken over from that table, and D and trimming were inferred from the DNA. The sample contains about 270,000 clones, more than 75% of which appear only once. Sequencing was done on a sample of PBMCs or T cells enriched from blood (not recorded which). This TCR derives from a woman younger than 30 who had recovered from COVID-19.

CDR3: CATSPGQELNEQFF. In nucleotides, the CDR3 is TGTGCCACTTCCCCGGGACAGGAGCTTAATGAGCAGTTCTTC. The rearrangement uses TRBV6-4 and TRBJ2-1; TRBD1 matches 8 bases. The germline gives CDR1 MRHNA, CDR2 SNTAGT. V gave up 10 bases and J gave up 7 bases; unmatched junction bases: 12. The length of the CDR3 is 14 residues.